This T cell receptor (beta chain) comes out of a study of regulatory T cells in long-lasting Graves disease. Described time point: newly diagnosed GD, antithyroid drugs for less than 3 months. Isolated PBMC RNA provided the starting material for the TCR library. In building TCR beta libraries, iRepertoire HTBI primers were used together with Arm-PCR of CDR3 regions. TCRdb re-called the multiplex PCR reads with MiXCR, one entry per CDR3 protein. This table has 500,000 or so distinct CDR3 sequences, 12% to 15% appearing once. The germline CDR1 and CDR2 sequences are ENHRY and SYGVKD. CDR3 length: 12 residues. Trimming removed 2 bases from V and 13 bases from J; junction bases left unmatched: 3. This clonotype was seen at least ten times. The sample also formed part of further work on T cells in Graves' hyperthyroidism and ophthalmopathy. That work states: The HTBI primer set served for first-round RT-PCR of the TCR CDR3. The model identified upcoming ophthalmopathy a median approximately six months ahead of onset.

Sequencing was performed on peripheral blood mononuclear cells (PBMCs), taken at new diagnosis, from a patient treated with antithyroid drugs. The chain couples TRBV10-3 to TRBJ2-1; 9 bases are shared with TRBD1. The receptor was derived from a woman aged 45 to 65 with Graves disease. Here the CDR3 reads CAISEAGQGQFF. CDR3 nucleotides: TGTGCCATCAGTGAGGCGGGACAGGGTCAGTTCTTC.